Sequencing of this TCR beta chain was carried out in a study of T cells after yellow fever vaccination. In TCRdb, the 5' RACE reads were re-called with MiXCR into one record per CDR3 protein. This sample has more than 95,000 distinct CDR3 sequences, with almost 9% found just once. Germline V lookup: CDR1 SQVTM, CDR2 ANQGSEA. The V segment lost 1 base and the J segment 3 bases; nucleotides outside the gene matches: 3. The CDR3 consists of 14 residues. The chain uses TRBV29-1 and TRBJ2-3, with TRBD1 identical over 8 bases. This sequence was found in a man between 18 and 29 years old who received the YFV17D yellow fever vaccine. This material consisted of CD8+ T cells sorted from PBMCs, taken on the day of the yellow fever booster vaccination. CDR3 protein: CSVEGRGPTDTQYF. The CDR3 nucleotides read TGCAGCGTTGAAGGCAGGGGGCCGACAGATACGCAGTATTTT.